This entry lists 4 T cell receptor beta chains sequenced from one sample in a study of siplizumab effects on memory and regulatory T cells (dated by TCRdb to the late 2010s). The library was built by means of the immunoSEQ multiplex PCR assay. In TCRdb, the immuneACCESS table is reduced to in-frame sequences with V and J assigned. These tables do not hold every clone; where another copy was compared, an unresolved V gene accounts for under half, and the others remain unexplained. The sample table contains 80,000 to 130,000 clones; only one count was recorded for about 91% of them. Under 3% of the sample rests with the top ten. Material: CD4+ T cells sorted from blood. The receptor set was obtained from a human donor in good health. Some clones in this sample may be carry-over from other donors' samples.

This clone was observed once. This rearrangement joins TRBV6-6 to TRBJ1-4; D not certain. The germline V and J ends were trimmed by 3 bases and 8 bases, with 7 bases remaining between them. Germline CDR1 reads MNHNY; CDR2 reads SVGAGI (reference sequence). This CDR3 spans 12 amino acids. The CDR3 DNA sequence: TGTGCCAGCAGTTATGACGGGGAAAAACTGTTTTTT. It specifies CASSYDGEKLFF.

This rearrangement joins TRBV25-1 to TRBJ2-3, with D perhaps TRBD2 (5 bases). The CDR3 loop spans 13 amino acids. Germline V CDR1 and CDR2: MGHDK, SYGVNS. Trimming took off 7 bases at V and 2 bases at J, with 10 bases between the two ends. This CDR3 reads CASKSGITDTQYF. The CDR3 DNA reads TGTGCCAGCAAAAGCGGTATCACAGATACGCAGTATTTT.

The V gene is TRBV27, the J gene TRBJ1-6; no clear D. CDR1 MNHEY and CDR2 SMNVEV come from the germline V gene (reference sequence). With 11 bases removed from V and 9 bases from J, the gap between germline ends came to 17 bases. This CDR3 comprises 13 residues. DNA for the CDR3: TGTGCCTCAGCAGTTGGGTTTGGTTCACCCCTCCACTTT. Amino acids: CASAVGFGSPLHF.

The chain combines TRBV28 with TRBJ1-2; 7 positions match TRBD1. The germline V gene encodes CDR1 MDHEN and CDR2 SYDVKM. V lost 1 base and J lost 5; bases outside the gene matches: 1. The CDR3 loop spans 13 amino acids. The CDR3 DNA is TGTGCCAGCAGTTTATCGGGACAGTATGGCTACACCTTC. Translated, it gives CASSLSGQYGYTF.